A selection of T cell receptor beta chains follows, all from one sample in a study of blood T cell repertoires in COVID-19. This table comes from immunoSEQ multiplex PCR, and its TCRdb copy is limited to in-frame clones, with some not included. The repertoire holds approximately 150,000 clones, with about 86% as singletons. Sequenced input: peripheral blood. Receptors were obtained from a woman in her sixties or seventies with acute or convalescent COVID-19. CDR3s include the opening cysteine and the closing phenylalanine or tryptophan. D genes are given only for firm matches. The size field is filled for only some rows; it gives once, few, many or a size class.

d_gene,j_gene,abundance,v_gene,CDR3aa,CDR3nt
TRBD1,TRBJ1-1,-,TRBV27,CASSSTSGTVMNTEAFF,TGTGCCAGCAGTTCCACTTCCGGGACAGTGATGAACACTGAAGCTTTCTTT
TRBD1,TRBJ2-3,-,TRBV5-1,CASSSGTGQGLSTQYF,TGCGCCAGCAGCTCGGGGACGGGACAGGGGCTGAGTACGCAGTATTTT
TRBD1,TRBJ1-2,-,TRBV5-4,CASSLRQGGYTF,TGTGCCAGCAGCTTACGACAGGGTGGTTACACCTTC
-,TRBJ1-6,-,TRBV30,CAWSVREGSSPLHF,TGTGCCTGGAGTGTACGGGAAGGGTCGTCACCCCTCCACTTT
-,TRBJ1-1,-,TRBV28,CAIRRGAIEAFF,TGTGCCATCAGACGGGGGGCTATTGAAGCTTTCTTT
-,TRBJ2-2,-,TRBV12-5,CASGFSNTGELFF,TGTGCTAGTGGTTTCTCGAACACCGGGGAGCTGTTTTTT
TRBD1,TRBJ2-1,-,TRBV15,CATSRSDRVVSEQFF,TGTGCCACCAGCAGATCGGACAGGGTAGTCAGTGAGCAGTTCTTC
-,TRBJ2-7,-,TRBV5-1,CASSSQGSYEQYF,TGCGCCAGCAGCTCACAGGGATCCTACGAGCAGTACTTC
TRBD1,TRBJ2-7,-,TRBV27,CASSKVPGGSYEQYF,TGTGCCAGCAGTAAAGTTCCAGGGGGTTCCTACGAGCAGTACTTC
TRBD1,TRBJ1-1,-,TRBV5-6,CASSGGTGVSTEAFF,TGTGCCAGCAGCGGGGGGACAGGGGTCAGCACTGAAGCTTTCTTT
TRBD2,TRBJ2-3,-,TRBV11-3,CASSLEGLAGTDTQYF,TGTGCCAGCAGCTTAGAGGGACTAGCGGGCACAGATACGCAGTATTTT
-,TRBJ1-2,-,TRBV24-1,CATQGFYGYTF,TGTGCCACTCAGGGATTCTATGGCTACACCTTC
-,TRBJ2-7,-,TRBV12-3/TRBV12-4,CASSSVYEQYF,TGTGCCAGCAGTTCCGTGTACGAGCAGTACTTC
-,TRBJ1-1,once,TRBV5-4,CASSSGLGRGGEAFF,TGTGCCAGCAGCTCCGGACTGGGAAGGGGGGGTGAAGCTTTCTTT
TRBD1,TRBJ2-7,once,TRBV2,CGDRGLGDEQYF,TGTGGCGACAGGGGGCTCGGCGACGAGCAGTACTTC
-,TRBJ2-3,-,TRBV30,CAWSVAGDTQYF,TGTGCCTGGAGTGTAGCTGGAGATACGCAGTATTTT
-,TRBJ2-3,-,TRBV5-1,CASSDGTPSTDTQYF,TGCGCCAGCAGCGATGGGACACCGAGCACAGATACGCAGTATTTT
-,TRBJ1-5,-,TRBV6-5,CASGRGGMGNQPQHF,TGTGCCAGCGGTAGGGGGGGAATGGGAAATCAGCCCCAGCATTTT
TRBD1,TRBJ1-1,-,TRBV6-2/TRBV6-3,CASSSTGGTEAFF,TGTGCCAGCAGCAGCACAGGGGGCACTGAAGCTTTCTTT
-,TRBJ2-5,-,TRBV6-5,CASSYRTSETQYF,TGTGCCAGCAGTTATAGGACTTCCGAGACCCAGTACTTC
-,TRBJ1-1,once,TRBV14,CASSQAGVSTEAFF,TGTGCCAGCAGCCAGGCGGGAGTTAGCACTGAAGCTTTCTTT
-,TRBJ1-1,-,TRBV5-4,CASSHPNSGSNTEAFF,TGTGCCAGCAGCCACCCGAATTCGGGGTCGAACACTGAAGCTTTCTTT
-,TRBJ2-3,once,TRBV9,CASSPPRGTDTQYF,TGTGCCAGCTCTCCCCCGCGTGGCACAGATACGCAGTATTTT
-,TRBJ1-2,few,TRBV4-2,CASSQSLIPGYGYTF,TGTGCCAGCAGCCAAAGTCTCATCCCCGGCTATGGCTACACCTTC
TRBD1,TRBJ1-2,once,TRBV28,CASSSDRGNYGYTF,TGTGCCAGCAGTTCCGACAGGGGGAACTATGGCTACACCTTC
-,TRBJ1-6,-,TRBV11-2,CASSPGAHLNSPLHF,TGTGCCAGCAGCCCTGGTGCGCACCTCAATTCACCCCTCCACTTT
TRBD1,TRBJ1-5,-,TRBV5-8,CASSPGTGLTSNQPQHF,TGTGCCAGCAGCCCCGGGACAGGGCTAACTAGCAATCAGCCCCAGCATTTT
TRBD1,TRBJ1-2,-,TRBV2,CASSRDRGNYGYTF,TGTGCCAGCAGTAGGGACAGGGGGAACTATGGCTACACCTTC
TRBD1,TRBJ2-5,-,TRBV24-1,CATSDPLSRGRGETQYF,TGTGCCACCAGTGATCCCTTGAGCAGGGGGCGCGGGGAGACCCAGTACTTC
TRBD1,TRBJ2-1,-,TRBV6-5,CASTTGQEVNEQFF,TGTGCCAGCACAACGGGACAGGAGGTCAATGAGCAGTTCTTC
-,TRBJ2-2,-,TRBV7-9,CASSFGRAVTGELFF,TGTGCCAGCAGCTTCGGCAGGGCCGTCACCGGGGAGCTGTTTTTT
-,TRBJ1-2,-,TRBV7-9,CASSSQGSGYTF,TGTGCCAGCAGCTCCCAGGGTAGTGGCTACACCTTC
-,TRBJ1-2,-,TRBV27,CASSLSGPGVANYGYTF,TGTGCCAGCAGTTTATCCGGACCGGGGGTGGCGAATTATGGCTACACCTTC
TRBD1,TRBJ1-2,-,TRBV19,CASKMGQGYYGYTF,TGTGCCAGTAAGATGGGACAGGGGTACTATGGCTACACCTTC
-,TRBJ1-4,-,TRBV6-6,CASSPGWGRTNEKLFF,TGTGCCAGCAGTCCCGGGTGGGGCCGAACTAATGAAAAACTGTTTTTT
-,TRBJ2-7,-,TRBV11-3,CASSLGAAPDF,TGTGCCAGCAGCTTAGGCGCTGCCCCCGACTTC
TRBD2,TRBJ2-7,-,TRBV4-1,CASSQGAGGDYEQYF,TGCGCCAGCAGCCAAGGGGCGGGGGGCGATTACGAGCAGTACTTC
TRBD2,TRBJ2-2,-,TRBV9,CASSVVREGGTGELFF,TGTGCCAGCAGCGTAGTGAGGGAGGGAGGCACCGGGGAGCTGTTTTTT
-,TRBJ1-5,-,TRBV19,CASSTQQDLRPQHF,TGTGCCAGTAGTACCCAACAGGACCTACGGCCCCAGCATTTT
TRBD1,TRBJ2-5,-,TRBV2,CASSPGQGDQETQYF,TGTGCCAGCAGTCCGGGACAGGGTGACCAAGAGACCCAGTACTTC
TRBD1,TRBJ2-1,-,TRBV12-3/TRBV12-4,CASTLKTGRDQFF,TGTGCCAGCACCCTGAAGACAGGGAGAGACCAGTTCTTC
-,TRBJ1-6,-,TRBV6-6,CASSPAQGLSYNSPLHF,TGTGCCAGCAGTCCTGCGCAGGGACTTTCCTATAATTCACCCCTCCACTTT
-,TRBJ2-5,-,TRBV3-1/TRBV3-2,CASSQGVVGGWETQYF,TGTGCCAGCAGCCAAGGCGTAGTGGGAGGTTGGGAGACCCAGTACTTC
-,TRBJ2-5,-,TRBV5-1,CASSPGAAQETQYF,TGCGCCAGCAGCCCCGGAGCGGCCCAAGAGACCCAGTACTTC
TRBD1,TRBJ2-7,-,TRBV7-2,CASSIRGGAGEQYF,TGTGCCAGCAGCATAAGAGGGGGCGCGGGCGAGCAGTACTTC
-,TRBJ2-3,-,TRBV11-3,CASSSQGTHTDTQYF,TGTGCCAGCAGCTCACAGGGAACACACACAGATACGCAGTATTTT
TRBD1,TRBJ2-2,-,TRBV2,CASREQGWGTGELFF,TGTGCCAGCAGAGAACAGGGGTGGGGCACCGGGGAGCTGTTTTTT
-,TRBJ1-1,-,TRBV6-1,CASSETPIVLNTEAFF,TGTGCCAGCAGTGAAACCCCAATAGTCCTGAACACTGAAGCTTTCTTT
TRBD1,TRBJ1-1,few,TRBV5-6,CASSFPTGVNTEAFF,TGTGCCAGCAGCTTCCCGACAGGGGTTAACACTGAAGCTTTCTTT
-,TRBJ2-7,-,TRBV9,CASSVRVGADEQYF,TGTGCCAGCAGCGTCAGGGTAGGGGCAGACGAGCAGTACTTC
TRBD1,TRBJ2-2,-,TRBV6-5,CASSYRDRGPTGELFF,TGTGCCAGCAGTTACCGGGACAGGGGGCCGACCGGGGAGCTGTTTTTT
TRBD1,TRBJ1-1,once,TRBV9,CASSVFGGDRVSGTEAFF,TGTGCCAGCAGCGTATTCGGCGGTGACAGGGTGTCGGGCACTGAAGCTTTCTTT
-,TRBJ1-2,-,TRBV6-5,CASSYPPGDRYGYTF,TGTGCCAGCAGTTACCCCCCCGGGGATAGATATGGCTACACCTTC